Listed below are T cell receptor beta chains from one sample, sequenced in a study of blood T cell repertoires in COVID-19. Profiled with immunoSEQ multiplex PCR; TCRdb holds only in-frame clones, not every one. The repertoire holds under 150,000 clones, with roughly 84% as singletons. The sample consisted of peripheral blood. Source of these receptors: a woman aged 60-75 years with acute or convalescent COVID-19. Both conserved end residues are part of each CDR3. Each record gives: J gene, D gene, V gene, clone size, CDR3 protein, CDR3 DNA. D genes are given only for firm matches. Some rows have no size entry. The others give once, few or many, or a class for an expanded clone.

j_call: TRBJ2-3; d_call: .; v_call: TRBV2; clone_size: few; cdr3_aa: CASSVGTSNTDTQYF; cdr3_nt: TGTGCCAGCAGCGTCGGGACATCGAACACAGATACGCAGTATTTT
j_call: TRBJ2-5; d_call: .; v_call: TRBV4-2; clone_size: .; cdr3_aa: CASSEVGRVGETQYF; cdr3_nt: TGTGCCAGCAGCGAAGTCGGCAGGGTCGGAGAGACCCAGTACTTC
j_call: TRBJ1-1; d_call: TRBD1; v_call: TRBV7-2; clone_size: few; cdr3_aa: CASSVPGQSFPEAFF; cdr3_nt: TGTGCCAGCAGCGTCCCGGGACAGAGTTTTCCTGAAGCTTTCTTT
j_call: TRBJ2-3; d_call: .; v_call: TRBV4-3; clone_size: once; cdr3_aa: CASSQEYPGAGTDTQYF; cdr3_nt: TGCGCCAGCAGCCAAGAATACCCAGGCGCCGGCACAGATACGCAGTATTTT
j_call: TRBJ2-7; d_call: TRBD2; v_call: TRBV28; clone_size: .; cdr3_aa: CASRSTPGTSGRSYEQYF; cdr3_nt: TGTGCCAGCAGATCGACTCCCGGGACTAGCGGGAGGTCGTACGAGCAGTACTTC
j_call: TRBJ1-3; d_call: .; v_call: TRBV2; clone_size: .; cdr3_aa: CASRVQGTGNTIYF; cdr3_nt: TGTGCCAGCAGAGTACAGGGTACTGGAAACACCATATATTTT
j_call: TRBJ1-4; d_call: .; v_call: TRBV5-6; clone_size: few; cdr3_aa: CASSLQGINEKLFF; cdr3_nt: TGTGCCAGCAGCTTGCAGGGTATCAATGAAAAACTGTTTTTT
j_call: TRBJ2-1; d_call: TRBD2; v_call: TRBV2; clone_size: .; cdr3_aa: CASKEGGAYNEQFF; cdr3_nt: TGTGCCAGCAAGGAGGGAGGGGCCTACAATGAGCAGTTCTTC
j_call: TRBJ1-2; d_call: TRBD1; v_call: TRBV2; clone_size: .; cdr3_aa: CASSEKGARGYTF; cdr3_nt: TGTGCCAGCAGTGAGAAGGGGGCAAGGGGCTACACCTTC
j_call: TRBJ2-7; d_call: TRBD2; v_call: TRBV25-1; clone_size: .; cdr3_aa: CASSGGSGRARYEQYF; cdr3_nt: TGTGCCAGCAGTGGGGGTAGCGGGAGGGCCAGGTACGAGCAGTACTTC
j_call: TRBJ1-2; d_call: .; v_call: TRBV12-3/TRBV12-4; clone_size: .; cdr3_aa: CASSYRSYGYTF; cdr3_nt: TGTGCCAGCAGTTACAGGTCCTATGGCTACACCTTC
j_call: TRBJ2-1; d_call: .; v_call: TRBV2; clone_size: .; cdr3_aa: CASSDRLGAFNEQFF; cdr3_nt: TGTGCCAGCAGCGATAGGCTGGGGGCATTCAATGAGCAGTTCTTC
j_call: TRBJ1-4; d_call: .; v_call: TRBV27; clone_size: .; cdr3_aa: CASSFAGANEKLFF; cdr3_nt: TGTGCCAGCAGTTTCGCGGGGGCAAATGAAAAACTGTTTTTT
j_call: TRBJ2-3; d_call: TRBD1; v_call: TRBV29-1; clone_size: .; cdr3_aa: CSVRGVGTGGFIDTQYF; cdr3_nt: TGCAGCGTTAGGGGAGTCGGGACAGGGGGGTTTATAGATACGCAGTATTTT
j_call: TRBJ2-7; d_call: .; v_call: TRBV5-1; clone_size: once; cdr3_aa: CASSTPIGGVIYEQYF; cdr3_nt: TGCGCCAGCAGCACCCCCATCGGAGGGGTTATCTACGAGCAGTACTTC
j_call: TRBJ2-7; d_call: .; v_call: TRBV5-1; clone_size: .; cdr3_aa: CASSSLYEQYF; cdr3_nt: TGCGCCAGCAGCTCTCTCTACGAGCAGTACTTC
j_call: TRBJ2-7; d_call: TRBD1; v_call: TRBV28; clone_size: .; cdr3_aa: CASSRGRVVSYEQYF; cdr3_nt: TGTGCCAGCAGCAGGGGGCGGGTGGTCTCCTACGAGCAGTACTTC
j_call: TRBJ2-2; d_call: .; v_call: TRBV7-7; clone_size: .; cdr3_aa: CASSLAVSGELFF; cdr3_nt: TGTGCTAGCAGCTTAGCGGTGAGCGGGGAGCTGTTTTTT
j_call: TRBJ1-3; d_call: .; v_call: TRBV19; clone_size: once; cdr3_aa: CASSTGVIRGNTIYF; cdr3_nt: TGTGCCAGTAGTACAGGGGTTATAAGAGGAAACACCATATATTTT
j_call: TRBJ2-5; d_call: .; v_call: TRBV18; clone_size: .; cdr3_aa: CASSPRAGQETQYF; cdr3_nt: TGTGCCAGCTCACCACGCGCGGGTCAAGAGACCCAGTACTTC
j_call: TRBJ2-7; d_call: TRBD1; v_call: TRBV4-1; clone_size: .; cdr3_aa: CASGQDRGYEQYF; cdr3_nt: TGCGCCAGCGGACAGGACAGGGGCTACGAGCAGTACTTC
j_call: TRBJ2-7; d_call: .; v_call: TRBV3-1/TRBV3-2; clone_size: .; cdr3_aa: CASSRKDTNEQYF; cdr3_nt: TGTGCCAGCAGCCGAAAAGACACGAACGAGCAGTACTTC
j_call: TRBJ2-1; d_call: TRBD2; v_call: TRBV6-5; clone_size: .; cdr3_aa: CASSKTSGSYNEQFF; cdr3_nt: TGTGCCAGCAGCAAGACTAGCGGGTCGTACAATGAGCAGTTCTTC